Below, one T cell receptor (beta chain) is given with its context. The source of the sample is a study of T cells in Graves' hyperthyroidism and ophthalmopathy. Thyroid ultrasound, orbital computed tomography, clinical symptoms, and serum thyroxine and TRAb underpinned diagnoses. V was shortened by 2 bases and J by 4 bases, with 14 bases between the two germline ends. Germline V gene sequence: CDR1 DFQATT, CDR2 SNEGSKA (reference sequence). This CDR3 spans 14 amino acids. Researchers amplified the TCR beta CDR3 regions from RNA transcripts. The TCR CDR3 was amplified in a first-round RT-PCR using the HTBI primer set. TCRdb re-analysed the multiplex PCR reads in MiXCR, keeping a single row per CDR3 protein. The table includes a few hundred thousand distinct CDR3 sequences, approximately 14% detected once.

The sequenced material came from blood. The gene calls are TRBV20-1 and TRBJ1-2; a weak D match, TRBD1 (5 bases). The receptor's source is a woman younger than 35 with Graves' hyperthyroidism. This CDR3 is CSARWPGGVYGYTF. CDR3 nucleotide sequence: TGCAGTGCTAGATGGCCGGGGGGTGTCTATGGCTACACCTTC.